This T cell receptor beta chain was profiled in a study of T cell responses to AZD1222 COVID-19 vaccine. Only one count was recorded for this clone. Trimming took off 6 bases at V and 7 bases at J, with 9 bases between the two ends. The CDR3 consists of 12 residues. Sequencing was performed with immunoSEQ multiplex PCR; in TCRdb, only in-frame clones are kept and a portion is missing. Of 150,000 to 160,000 clones in the sample, 80% to 90% were seen once. The TCR comes from an adult who had recovered from COVID-19. This chain links TRBV12-3 or TRBV12-4 with TRBJ1-4; tentative D call: TRBD1 (5 bases). The sequences come from peripheral blood, collected after recovery from COVID-19. CDR3 amino acids: CASSRGSEKLFF. The CDR3, as DNA: TGTGCCAGCAGCCGGGGGAGTGAAAAACTGTTTTTT.